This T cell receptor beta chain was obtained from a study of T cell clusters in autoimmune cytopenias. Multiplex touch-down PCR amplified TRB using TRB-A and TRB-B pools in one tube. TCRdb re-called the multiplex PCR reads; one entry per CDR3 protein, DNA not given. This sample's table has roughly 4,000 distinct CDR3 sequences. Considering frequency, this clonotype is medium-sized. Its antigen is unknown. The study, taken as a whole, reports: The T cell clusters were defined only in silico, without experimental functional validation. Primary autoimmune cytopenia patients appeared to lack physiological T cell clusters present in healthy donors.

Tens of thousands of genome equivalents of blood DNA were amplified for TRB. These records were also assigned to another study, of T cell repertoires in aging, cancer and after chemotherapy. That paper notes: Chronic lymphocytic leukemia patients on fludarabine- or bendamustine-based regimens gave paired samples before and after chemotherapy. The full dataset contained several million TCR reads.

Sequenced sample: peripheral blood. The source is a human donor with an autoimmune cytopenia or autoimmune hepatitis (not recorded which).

The CDR3 here is CASRRRGGRNEQFF. The chain has TRBV19 and TRBJ2-1; without DNA, the TCRdb call of TRBD1 cannot be checked. Germline assignment: CDR1 LNHDA and CDR2 SQIVND (reference sequence). The CDR3 has 14 residues.